These 2 T cell receptor beta chains were all obtained from the same sample, sequenced in a study of pediatric ulcerative colitis. Clones were sequenced by immunoSEQ multiplex PCR, and TCRdb holds only the in-frame ones, with some missing. The sample lists about 64,000 clones; about 86% were seen once. The sample comprised blood. These receptor sequences come from a boy aged 10-17 years with severe ulcerative colitis.

This chain joins TRBV5-1 and TRBJ1-1; possible D gene TRBD1, 6 bases. The germline gives CDR1 SGHRS, CDR2 YFSETQ. The V end was cut by 0 bases, the J end by 1 base, with 13 bases between. The CDR3 runs to 16 residues. The CDR3 is CASSLVGAGKNTEAFF. For the CDR3, the DNA is TGCGCCAGCAGCTTGGTGGGGGCCGGAAAGAACACTGAAGCTTTCTTT.

The DNA for the CDR3 is TGTGCCAGCTCACCAGTAGCGGGAGAGAATGAGCAGTTCTTC. Protein product: CASSPVAGENEQFF. V gene TRBV18 combines with J gene TRBJ2-1, with 9 bases aligning to TRBD2. Germline values: CDR1 KGHSH, CDR2 LQKENI. CDR3 length equals 14 residues. Unmatched junction bases numbered 3, after V lost 2 bases and J lost 7 bases.